The entry below gives a single T cell receptor (beta chain) sequence along with its context. Per the authors' pipeline: For nucleated cells, counts were estimated from reference gene primer amplification. Profiled with immunoSEQ multiplex PCR; TCRdb holds only in-frame clones, not every one. Clonal size and the V and J genes are those of that table, whereas D and trimming came from the DNA. The repertoire includes about 350,000 clones, about 90% of them detected once, and approximately 1% sits in the top ten. The data derive from a study of blood T cell repertoires in COVID-19. About the study: Nucleic acid was either cDNA or gDNA, and it came from T cells, B-cell-depleted T cells, or PBMCs.

The CDR3 covers 14 residues. Germline CDR1 is KGHSH and CDR2 is LQKENI. V was cut by 5 bases and J by 0 bases, with 11 bases left in between. The TCR comes from a woman in her 30s who had been exposed to COVID-19. The sample consisted of PBMCs or T cells enriched from blood (not recorded which). This chain joins TRBV18 and TRBJ2-7; TRBD1 is a possible D gene (6 bases). DNA of the CDR3: TGTGCCAGCTCATGGGGGCGAATCTCCTACGAGCAGTACTTC. This encodes CASSWGRISYEQYF.